Shown below are 14 T cell receptor beta chains from a single sample sequenced in a study of Ad26.COV2.S vaccination and SARS-CoV-2 variants. The treatment here: approximately 18 received Ad26.COV2.S at low or high dose, single or two shots; a few received placebo; per-sample allocation not given. Day 63 following the first vaccine or placebo injection was when the samples were taken. Using immunoSEQ multiplex PCR, the repertoire was profiled, and TCRdb retains in-frame clones only, with some absent. The sample has fewer than 400,000 clones; 75% to 90% are singletons. Sequenced material: peripheral blood, taken in a trial of Ad26.COV2.S vaccine versus placebo. Source of these receptors: a person between 18 and 60 years old who received the Ad26.COV2.S COVID-19 vaccine or a placebo.

This chain uses TRBV11-3 with TRBJ2-7; 7 bases are shared with TRBD1. V lost 5 bases, J lost 2 bases, and 9 bases stayed unmatched. The CDR3 sequence is 15 residues long. CDR1 and CDR2 (germline): SGHNT, YENEEA. The CDR3 DNA is TGTGCCAGCAGCCCTAGACAGGGTATCCCCTACGAGCAGTACTTC. Amino acid sequence: CASSPRQGIPYEQYF. Filled out from reference TRBV11-3 and TRBJ2-7, the complete variable domain reads EAGVVQSPRYKIIEKKQPVAFWCNPISGHNTLYWYLQNLGQGPELLIRYENEEAVDDSQLPKDRFSAERLKGVDSTLKIQPAELGDSAVYLCASSPRQGIPYEQYFGPGTRLTVT.

The CDR3 protein is CASTTSGRYEQYF. In nucleotides, the CDR3 is TGTGCCAGCACCACCAGCGGGAGATACGAGCAGTACTTC. The chain is built from TRBV28 and TRBJ2-7, with 8 bases identical to TRBD2. This CDR3 region has 13 residues. The ends lost 7 bases at V and 4 bases at J; junction bases unmatched: 6. Germline V CDR1 and CDR2: MDHEN, SYDVKM.

Sample share makes this clone large (0.1 to 1%). Other nucleotide sequences from this sample produce the same CDR3. J is TRBJ1-1 and V is TRBV27; D call uncertain. The length of the CDR3 is 12 residues. Germline V gene sequence: CDR1 MNHEY, CDR2 SMNVEV (reference sequence). The V and J ends lost 1 base and 8 bases respectively, with 8 bases between them. CDR3 nucleotides: TGTGCCAGCAGTTTATTAGGGAGGGAAGCTTTCTTT. This translates into CASSLLGREAFF.

The DNA of the CDR3 is TGTGCCACCAGTGCGGCAGGGAGGAACACTGAAGCTTTCTTT. Amino acid sequence: CATSAAGRNTEAFF. The chain has TRBV24-1 and TRBJ1-1, with a tentative D call TRBD1 (5 bases). Germline V gene sequence: CDR1 KGHDR, CDR2 SFDVKD. The CDR3 extends over 14 amino acids. V dropped 5 bases and J dropped 1 base, with 10 bases sitting between them.

The gene calls are TRBV10-3 and TRBJ2-1; D perhaps matches TRBD2 (5 bases). CDR3 size: 13 residues. Germline V gene sequence: CDR1 ENHRY, CDR2 SYGVKD. V lost 6 bases, J lost 9 bases, and 15 bases lay in between. The CDR3 nucleotides read TGTGCCATCAGCGGGGTGGCCTCCATTGAGCAGTTCTTC. Translating gives CAISGVASIEQFF.

The rearrangement uses TRBV18 and TRBJ1-6; a weak D match, TRBD1 (5 bases). V shed 5 bases and J shed 9 bases, with 17 bases lying between them. The CDR3 runs to 15 residues. CDR1 and CDR2 from the germline V gene are KGHSH and LQKENI. CDR3 nucleotide sequence: TGTGCCAGCTCAACAGGTGCAGGAGCGGGTTCACCCCTCCACTTT. It encodes CASSTGAGAGSPLHF.

Only one count was recorded for this clone. The rearrangement links TRBV18 to TRBJ2-5; D unclear. CDR1 KGHSH and CDR2 LQKENI come from the germline V gene. This CDR3 is built from 14 residues. Trimming shortened V by 8 bases and J by 2 bases, and 15 bases separated the two germline ends. CDR3 nucleotide sequence: TGTGCCAGCCAGACGGGTGGGCGTCAAGAGACCCAGTACTTC. Its protein product is CASQTGGRQETQYF.

This chain uses TRBV5-1 with TRBJ2-3; D is undetermined. The CDR3 has 15 amino acids. Looked up from germline, CDR1 is SGHRS and CDR2 is YFSETQ. V was pared by 0 bases and J by 3 bases, with 11 bases between. In DNA form, the CDR3 reads TGCGCCAGCAGCTTGGTTCGGGCGCCTACAGATACGCAGTATTTT. Its translation is CASSLVRAPTDTQYF.

This clone turned up a few times. The chain joins TRBV4-1 to TRBJ1-6; a weak D match, TRBD1 (6 bases). The CDR3 sequence is 15 residues long. Germline-derived CDR1 and CDR2 are MGHRA and YSYEKL. Trimming removed 2 bases from V and 9 bases from J, with 14 bases in between. The CDR3 reads CASSQITSRGSPLHF. CDR3 coding DNA: TGCGCCAGCAGCCAAATTACGAGCAGGGGTTCACCCCTCCACTTT.

This clone was counted only a few times. The chain couples TRBV3-1 (or the pseudogene TRBV3-2) to TRBJ1-1, with 7 bases lining up with TRBD1. The V and J ends lost 4 bases and 4 bases, in that order; junction bases with no gene match: 9. The CDR3 is 15 residues long. Looked up from germline, CDR1 is LGHDT and CDR2 is YNNKEL (reference sequence). The CDR3 DNA is TGTGCCAGCAGCCGCAACAACAGGGGCAGCACTGAAGCTTTCTTT. Residues: CASSRNNRGSTEAFF.

The genes are TRBV4-2 and TRBJ2-2, with TRBD2 as a possible D gene (6 bases). This CDR3 has 17 amino acids. CDR1 and CDR2 from the germline V gene are LGHNA and YNFKEQ. The germline V and J ends were trimmed by 1 base and 4 bases, with 16 bases remaining between them. The CDR3 DNA follows: TGTGCCAGCAGCCAAGTAAGGGGCGGGAAGGGCACCGGGGAGCTGTTTTTT. Translated, it gives CASSQVRGGKGTGELFF.

The V call is TRBV13, the J call TRBJ2-2, with D unclear. From germline, CDR1 is PRHDT and CDR2 FYEKMQ (reference sequence). The CDR3 contains 14 residues. Trimming left V 0 bases short and J 6 bases short, with 8 bases between. The CDR3 region has the DNA TGTGCCAGCAGCTTAGGCCTGGCGGCCGGGGAGCTGTTTTTT. It codes for CASSLGLAAGELFF.

This clone was seen a few times. The CDR3 sequence: CASSDGTEYNEQFF. The CDR3 DNA sequence: TGTGCCAGCAGTGACGGGACGGAGTACAATGAGCAGTTCTTC. The chain employs TRBV6-1 and TRBJ2-1, with D tentatively TRBD1 or TRBD2 (5 bases each). Germline assignment: CDR1 MNHNS and CDR2 SASEGT. The ends were cut back, 3 bases at V and 4 bases at J, with 10 bases in the middle. There are 14 residues in the CDR3.

The rearrangement uses TRBV12-3 or TRBV12-4 and TRBJ2-2, with D uncertain. The CDR3 has 13 amino acids. V shed 7 bases and J shed 5 bases, with 11 bases lying between them. In nucleotides, the CDR3 is TGTGCCAGCAATCTTGAGGATACCGGGGAGCTGTTTTTT. Its translation is CASNLEDTGELFF.